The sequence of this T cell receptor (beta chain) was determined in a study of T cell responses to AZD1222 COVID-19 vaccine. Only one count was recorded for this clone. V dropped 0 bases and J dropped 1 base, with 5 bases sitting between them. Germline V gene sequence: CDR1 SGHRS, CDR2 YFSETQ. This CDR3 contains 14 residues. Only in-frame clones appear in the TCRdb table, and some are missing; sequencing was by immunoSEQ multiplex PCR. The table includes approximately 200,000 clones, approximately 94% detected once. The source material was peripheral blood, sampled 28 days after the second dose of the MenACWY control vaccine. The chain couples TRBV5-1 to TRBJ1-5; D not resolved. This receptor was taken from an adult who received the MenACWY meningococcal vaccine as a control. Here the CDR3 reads CASSLDESNQPQHF. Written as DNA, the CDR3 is TGCGCCAGCAGCTTGGATGAGAGCAATCAGCCCCAGCATTTT. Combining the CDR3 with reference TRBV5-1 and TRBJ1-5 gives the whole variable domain KAGVTQTPRYLIKTRGQQVTLSCSPISGHRSVSWYQQTPGQGLQFLFEYFSETQRNKGNFPGRFSGRQFSNSRSEMNVSTLELGDSALYLCASSLDESNQPQHFGDGTRLSIL.